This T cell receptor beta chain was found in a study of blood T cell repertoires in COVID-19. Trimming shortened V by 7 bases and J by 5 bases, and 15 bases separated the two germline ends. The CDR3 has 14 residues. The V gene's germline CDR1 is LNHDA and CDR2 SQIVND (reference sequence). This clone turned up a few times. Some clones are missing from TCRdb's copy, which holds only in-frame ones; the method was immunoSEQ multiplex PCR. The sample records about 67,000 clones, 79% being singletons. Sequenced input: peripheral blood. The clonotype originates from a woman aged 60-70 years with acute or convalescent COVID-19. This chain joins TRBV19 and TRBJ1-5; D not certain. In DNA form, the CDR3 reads TGTGCCAGTACCTGGGGAGGTAGGGATCAGCCCCAGCATTTT. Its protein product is CASTWGGRDQPQHF.